This note documents a single TCR beta chain sequence. Its antigen is still unknown. The data derive from a study of cytomegalovirus exposure and HLA in healthy donors. Overall study findings and caveats: In a later analysis, several top co-occurrence clusters appeared linked to parvovirus B19, influenza, CMV and Epstein-Barr virus. Cytomegalovirus association was assigned to approximately 160 TCR beta chains.

Healthy people donating bone marrow made up the donors. CDR3 length: 12 amino acids. CDR1 and CDR2 from the germline V gene are SGHTA and FQGNSA. The V and J ends lost 5 bases and 6 bases respectively, with 9 bases between them. 13 Jbeta primers and 60 Vbeta primers were used for the PCR. Per the original data handling: It was a later analysis that counted around 85 million unique TCR beta chains, of which around 11 million were shared. The table came from immunoSEQ multiplex PCR; TCRdb's copy has only in-frame clones and leaves some out. That table is the source of V, J and clone size, and D and trimming were worked out from the DNA. The table lists roughly 160,000 clones, roughly 80% of them singletons.

The chain has TRBV7-2 and TRBJ2-3, with D unresolved. This TCR came from a male donor in good health and CMV-seronegative. The specimen was PBMCs. This chain's CDR3 is CASSPSSDTQYF. CDR3 bases: TGTGCCAGCAGCCCTTCGAGTGATACGCAGTATTTT.